The 8 T cell receptor beta chains in this list originate from one sample, sequenced in a study of early T cells in non-severe SARS-CoV-2 infection. TCRdb recomputed calls from the 5' RACE reads with MiXCR, one row per CDR3 protein. The repertoire consists of tens of thousands of distinct CDR3 sequences, with 9.5% to 15% occurring once and the leading ten covering approximately 1%. The sample consisted of whole blood. The receptors were sampled from an adult who was a healthcare worker with PCR-confirmed SARS-CoV-2 infection or an uninfected control (not recorded which).

This chain joins TRBV6-2 or TRBV6-3 and TRBJ1-5; TRBD1 matches at 9 bases. CDR1 is MNHEY, CDR2 SVGEGT, per germline. The CDR3 is 15 residues long. V dropped 7 bases and J dropped 2; count of bases not matched to a gene: 6. CDR3 bases: TGTGCCAGCAACCCGGGACAGGGAGGCAATCAGCCCCAGCATTTT. This encodes CASNPGQGGNQPQHF.

This clonotype was detected a few times. The chain couples TRBV29-1 to TRBJ2-7, with TRBD1 matching 8 bases. CDR3 length equals 13 residues. Germline V gives CDR1 SQVTM, CDR2 ANQGSEA. V dropped 6 bases and J dropped 2; count of bases not matched to a gene: 6. As DNA, the CDR3 is TGCAGCGTCAGGACAGGGATCGCCTACGAGCAGTACTTC. Protein: CSVRTGIAYEQYF.

The chain combines TRBV7-2 with TRBJ1-4; D is possibly TRBD1 (5 bases). Germline V gene sequence: CDR1 SGHTA, CDR2 FQGNSA. Deletions cut 3 bases from V and 5 bases from J, with 13 bases between. The CDR3 is 15 residues long. The CDR3 spells CASSLGGAWNEKLFF. The CDR3 region has the DNA TGTGCCAGCAGCTTGGGCGGGGCTTGGAATGAAAAACTGTTTTTT. The whole variable domain, filled in from reference TRBV7-2 and TRBJ1-4, reads GAGVSQSPSNKVTEKGKDVELRCDPISGHTALYWYRQSLGQGLEFLIYFQGNSAPDKSGLPSDRFSAERTGGSVSTLTIQRTQQEDSAVYLCASSLGGAWNEKLFFGSGTQLSVL.

This sequence joins TRBV7-9 and TRBJ1-4; D is undetermined. There are 15 residues in the CDR3. The V end lost 5 bases, the J end lost 7 bases, and 17 bases lay between the germline ends. Germline lookup yields CDR1 SEHNR and CDR2 FQNEAQ (reference sequence). The DNA for the CDR3 is TGTGCCAGCAGCCATGAAACCTACGACGGTGAAAAACTGTTTTTT. It is translated as CASSHETYDGEKLFF.

This rearrangement joins TRBV2 to TRBJ2-7; D possibly uses TRBD1 or TRBD2 (6 bases each). In germline, CDR1 is SNHLY, CDR2 FYNNEI. Trimming removed 1 base from V and 2 bases from J, with 15 bases in between. The CDR3 consists of 16 residues. The chain's CDR3 is CASSEEILRGAYEQYF. The CDR3 nucleotides read TGTGCCAGCAGTGAAGAAATATTAAGGGGGGCCTACGAGCAGTACTTC.

Many counts were recorded for this clonotype. This chain links TRBV20-1 with TRBJ1-1; D unresolved. This CDR3 has 13 amino acids. V lost 0 bases and J lost 0, with 5 bases in between. Germline V gene sequence: CDR1 DFQATT, CDR2 SNEGSKA (reference sequence). The CDR3 is CSARERVNTEAFF. In nucleotides, the CDR3 is TGCAGTGCTAGAGAGAGAGTGAACACTGAAGCTTTCTTT.

This clonotype was seen ten or more times. CDR3 residues: CSARDPAGLEAFF. CDR3 sequence (DNA): TGCAGTGCTAGAGATCCGGCAGGACTTGAAGCTTTCTTT. The gene calls are TRBV20-1 and TRBJ1-1; D uncertain. Looked up from germline, CDR1 is DFQATT and CDR2 is SNEGSKA (reference sequence). The V end lost 0 bases, the J end lost 7 bases, and 12 bases lay between the germline ends. The CDR3 sequence is 13 residues long.

V is TRBV5-1 and J is TRBJ1-1, with a weak D call TRBD1 (5 bases). Germline V gene sequence: CDR1 SGHRS, CDR2 YFSETQ. The CDR3 is 14 amino acids. Trimming stripped 2 bases from V and 0 bases from J, with 8 bases between. The CDR3 DNA sequence: TGCGCCAGCAGCTTACAGACAGTGAACACTGAAGCTTTCTTT. As protein: CASSLQTVNTEAFF.